This T cell receptor (beta chain) was sequenced in a study of blood T cells in healthy people across ages. Overall study results and limits: TCR beta diversity correlated strongly with naive T cell percentage. With age, beta diversity per million T cells declined roughly linearly, significantly by 40.

Primers used in a second PCR of roughly 6 to 11 cycles were a sample-barcoded 5' primer and a J-beta primer mix. Each cDNA molecule, via a template-switch adaptor with 12 random nucleotides, was tagged. TCRdb re-called the 5' RACE reads through MiXCR, storing one row per CDR3 protein. Found here are about a million distinct CDR3 sequences, more than 30% of them singletons; the top ten hold around 13%. The amount of total RNA extracted per sample was at least 5 micrograms. As regards this clonotype: Its antigen is unidentified.

Material: blood. This TCR derives from a man aged 18-30 years in good health.

CDR3 residues: CASSPSGLASTDTQYF. The CDR3 DNA is TGTGCCAGCAGCCCATCTGGACTAGCCAGCACAGATACGCAGTATTTT. This sequence joins TRBV13 and TRBJ2-3, with TRBD2 identical over 8 bases. V dropped 5 bases and J dropped 0; count of bases not matched to a gene: 7. CDR1 and CDR2 (germline): PRHDT, FYEKMQ (reference sequence). The CDR3 is 16 residues long.